These T cell receptor beta chains were read from a single sample in a study of OX40 agonist ivuxolimab in advanced cancers. Produced via immunoSEQ multiplex PCR; TCRdb's table is partial and in-frame only. The sample consists of roughly 62,000 clones, less than 85% of them appearing once. The sequences come from CD4+ or CD8+ T cells sorted from blood, collected in a trial of the OX40 agonist ivuxolimab. The receptor source for this set is an adult with an advanced solid tumor such as melanoma, head and neck, liver or kidney cancer. The CDR3 runs from the conserved cysteine through the conserved F or W. The D gene is left open where the match is weak. Only some rows state a clone size, as once, few, many or a class for expanded clones.

D: NA
size: NA
J: TRBJ1-5
V: TRBV10-3
CDR3: CAISEGGIGNQPQHF
DNA: TGTGCCATCAGTGAAGGGGGGATCGGCAATCAGCCCCAGCATTTT

D: NA
size: NA
J: TRBJ2-5
V: TRBV29-1
CDR3: CSVEHVAGTQYF
DNA: TGCAGCGTTGAACACGTTGCCGGGACCCAGTACTTC

D: TRBD1
size: NA
J: TRBJ2-1
V: TRBV25-1
CDR3: CASSEVGQEQFF
DNA: TGTGCCAGCAGTGAAGTGGGACAGGAGCAGTTCTTC

D: NA
size: NA
J: TRBJ2-6
V: TRBV7-9
CDR3: CASSLVQSSGANVLTF
DNA: TGTGCCAGCAGCTTGGTGCAGTCCTCTGGGGCCAACGTCCTGACTTTC

D: TRBD1
size: NA
J: TRBJ2-7
V: TRBV6-1
CDR3: CASSEGQGVNEQYF
DNA: TGTGCCAGCAGTGAGGGACAGGGAGTAAACGAGCAGTACTTC

D: NA
size: NA
J: TRBJ2-6
V: TRBV19
CDR3: CASSILYWAGALGANVLTF
DNA: TGTGCCAGTAGTATTCTCTACTGGGCGGGGGCTCTAGGGGCCAACGTCCTGACTTTC

D: NA
size: once
J: TRBJ1-1
V: TRBV10-2
CDR3: CASSAGGEVTEAFF
DNA: TGCGCCAGCAGTGCCGGGGGCGAGGTCACTGAAGCTTTCTTT

D: NA
size: NA
J: TRBJ2-2
V: TRBV5-6
CDR3: CASSSGPEKELFF
DNA: TGTGCCAGCAGCTCCGGGCCCGAGAAGGAGCTGTTTTTT

D: NA
size: NA
J: TRBJ2-7
V: TRBV28
CDR3: CASSSGGYEQYF
DNA: TGTGCCAGCAGTTCTGGGGGGTACGAGCAGTACTTC

D: NA
size: NA
J: TRBJ2-5
V: TRBV7-3
CDR3: CASSLNPSGLPETQYF
DNA: TGTGCCAGCAGCTTAAATCCTTCCGGACTGCCGGAGACCCAGTACTTC

D: NA
size: NA
J: TRBJ1-2
V: TRBV2
CDR3: CASSEIVQGATSGYTF
DNA: TGTGCCAGCAGTGAAATAGTCCAGGGAGCAACAAGTGGCTACACCTTC

D: NA
size: NA
J: TRBJ2-3
V: TRBV30
CDR3: CAWSVLPQDTQYF
DNA: TGTGCCTGGAGTGTACTTCCGCAAGATACGCAGTATTTT

D: NA
size: NA
J: TRBJ2-3
V: TRBV28
CDR3: CASRTPGTDTQYF
DNA: TGTGCCAGCAGAACCCCGGGGACAGATACGCAGTATTTT

D: TRBD2
size: NA
J: TRBJ2-1
V: TRBV9
CDR3: CASSVGGSGSYEQFF
DNA: TGTGCCAGCAGCGTCGGGGGTAGCGGGAGTTATGAGCAGTTCTTC

D: NA
size: NA
J: TRBJ2-5
V: TRBV19
CDR3: CASSEGVASGRQETQYF
DNA: TGTGCCAGTAGTGAGGGGGTGGCTAGCGGAAGACAAGAGACCCAGTACTTC

D: NA
size: NA
J: TRBJ1-4
V: TRBV4-1
CDR3: CASSHPGGASREKLFF
DNA: TGCGCCAGCAGCCATCCTGGTGGGGCCAGTCGGGAAAAACTGTTTTTT

D: NA
size: NA
J: TRBJ1-4
V: TRBV4-1
CDR3: CASSQDRGAANEKLFF
DNA: TGCGCCAGCAGCCAAGACAGGGGAGCAGCTAATGAAAAACTGTTTTTT

D: TRBD2
size: NA
J: TRBJ2-7
V: TRBV28
CDR3: CASRTSGSSSYEQYF
DNA: TGTGCCAGCAGGACTAGCGGGTCGAGCTCCTACGAGCAGTACTTC

D: NA
size: NA
J: TRBJ2-3
V: TRBV5-8
CDR3: CASSLEGGTDTQYF
DNA: TGTGCCAGCAGCTTGGAAGGGGGCACAGATACGCAGTATTTT

D: TRBD1
size: NA
J: TRBJ2-7
V: TRBV7-8
CDR3: CASSIRTGVLYEQYF
DNA: TGTGCCAGCAGCATAAGGACAGGAGTGCTGTACGAGCAGTACTTC

D: TRBD1
size: NA
J: TRBJ1-5
V: TRBV7-9
CDR3: CASSLGSGTGGFNQPQHF
DNA: TGTGCCAGCAGCTTAGGGTCCGGGACAGGGGGTTTCAATCAGCCCCAGCATTTT

D: TRBD1
size: NA
J: TRBJ2-2
V: TRBV5-4
CDR3: CASSLNDRGAGELFF
DNA: TGTGCCAGCAGCTTGAACGACAGGGGTGCCGGGGAGCTGTTTTTT

D: NA
size: NA
J: TRBJ2-5
V: TRBV12-5
CDR3: CASGLGLLGIQYF
DNA: TGTGCTAGTGGTTTGGGCTTATTGGGTATCCAGTACTTC

D: NA
size: few
J: TRBJ2-5
V: TRBV6-6
CDR3: CASSYSMAGIQETQYF
DNA: TGTGCCAGCAGTTACTCGATGGCGGGAATACAGGAGACCCAGTACTTC

D: TRBD1
size: NA
J: TRBJ1-1
V: TRBV7-6
CDR3: CASSLVAMTGSNAEAFF
DNA: TGTGCCAGCAGCTTAGTGGCAATGACAGGGTCTAACGCTGAAGCTTTCTTT

D: TRBD2
size: NA
J: TRBJ2-1
V: TRBV28
CDR3: CASSLLITGGPYNEQFF
DNA: TGTGCCAGCAGTTTATTAATAACGGGAGGGCCCTACAATGAGCAGTTCTTC

D: NA
size: NA
J: TRBJ2-7
V: TRBV2
CDR3: CASSFFSYEQYF
DNA: TGTGCCAGCAGTTTCTTCAGCTACGAGCAGTACTTC

D: NA
size: NA
J: TRBJ2-5
V: TRBV7-2
CDR3: CASNAAGYQETQYF
DNA: TGTGCCAGCAATGCGGCCGGGTACCAAGAGACCCAGTACTTC

D: TRBD1
size: NA
J: TRBJ2-7
V: TRBV2
CDR3: CASSLDRESEQYF
DNA: TGTGCCAGCAGCCTGGACAGGGAGAGCGAGCAGTACTTC

D: NA
size: NA
J: TRBJ2-2
V: TRBV5-4
CDR3: CASRPGYTGELFF
DNA: TGTGCCAGCCGACCCGGGTACACCGGGGAGCTGTTTTTT

D: NA
size: NA
J: TRBJ1-4
V: TRBV18
CDR3: CASSPRDLGTNEKLFF
DNA: TGTGCCAGCTCACCCAGGGACCTCGGAACTAATGAAAAACTGTTTTTT

D: NA
size: NA
J: TRBJ1-1
V: TRBV11-2
CDR3: CASSSQQGNTEAFF
DNA: TGTGCCAGCAGCTCCCAGCAGGGAAACACTGAAGCTTTCTTT

D: NA
size: NA
J: TRBJ1-2
V: TRBV6-6
CDR3: CASNRPATGGGYTF
DNA: TGTGCCAGCAACAGACCGGCCACAGGTGGTGGCTACACCTTC

D: TRBD2
size: few
J: TRBJ2-1
V: TRBV9
CDR3: CASSVSGGLGNEQFF
DNA: TGTGCCAGCAGCGTTAGCGGGGGGCTCGGCAATGAGCAGTTCTTC

D: TRBD1
size: NA
J: TRBJ1-5
V: TRBV5-1
CDR3: CASSLDGTGSNQPQHF
DNA: TGCGCCAGCAGCTTGGATGGGACAGGTAGCAATCAGCCCCAGCATTTT

D: NA
size: once
J: TRBJ2-7
V: TRBV28
CDR3: CASSFDRGDEQYF
DNA: TGTGCCAGCAGTTTCGACAGAGGGGACGAGCAGTACTTC

D: TRBD2
size: once
J: TRBJ2-3
V: TRBV2
CDR3: CASSDGLAGAADTQYF
DNA: TGTGCCAGCAGTGACGGACTAGCGGGAGCAGCAGATACGCAGTATTTT

D: TRBD2
size: NA
J: TRBJ2-7
V: TRBV2
CDR3: CASSWTSGTLEQYF
DNA: TGTGCCAGCTCATGGACTAGCGGAACTTTGGAGCAGTACTTC

D: TRBD1
size: NA
J: TRBJ1-5
V: TRBV19
CDR3: CASSIFYLRQGGQPQHF
DNA: TGTGCCAGTAGTATCTTTTACCTTCGACAGGGCGGACAGCCCCAGCATTTT

D: TRBD2
size: NA
J: TRBJ2-7
V: TRBV2
CDR3: CASSEMVAGGYHEQYF
DNA: TGTGCCAGCAGTGAAATGGTAGCGGGGGGGTACCACGAGCAGTACTTC

D: NA
size: NA
J: TRBJ1-5
V: TRBV2
CDR3: CASSERGSISNQPQHF
DNA: TGTGCCAGCAGTGAACGGGGCAGTATTAGCAATCAGCCCCAGCATTTT

D: NA
size: NA
J: TRBJ1-3
V: TRBV21-1
CDR3: CASTPKDAGLSGNTIYF
DNA: TGTGCCAGCACCCCAAAGGATGCCGGGCTCTCTGGAAACACCATATATTTT

D: NA
size: NA
J: TRBJ1-6
V: TRBV7-2
CDR3: CASSSKGQRNSPLHF
DNA: TGTGCCAGCAGCTCAAAGGGACAACGTAATTCACCCCTCCACTTT

D: NA
size: NA
J: TRBJ2-3
V: TRBV7-8
CDR3: CASSPRSGGADTQYF
DNA: TGTGCCAGCAGCCCCCGGTCGGGGGGCGCAGATACGCAGTATTTT

D: TRBD2
size: NA
J: TRBJ2-4
V: TRBV6-6
CDR3: CASSYGGSQNIQYF
DNA: TGTGCCAGCAGTTACGGCGGGAGTCAAAACATTCAGTACTTC

D: TRBD1
size: NA
J: TRBJ2-3
V: TRBV29-1
CDR3: CSVEGQTGSTDTQYF
DNA: TGCAGCGTTGAAGGGCAGACAGGGAGCACAGATACGCAGTATTTT

D: TRBD1
size: NA
J: TRBJ1-5
V: TRBV27
CDR3: CASNPKGAPWQPQHF
DNA: TGTGCCAGCAACCCCAAGGGGGCCCCGTGGCAGCCCCAGCATTTT

D: NA
size: NA
J: TRBJ1-2
V: TRBV28
CDR3: CASSKTGFTYGYTF
DNA: TGTGCCAGCAGCAAAACAGGGTTTACCTATGGCTACACCTTC

D: NA
size: NA
J: TRBJ2-5
V: TRBV21-1
CDR3: CASTPDRRLQETQYF
DNA: TGTGCCAGCACCCCTGACAGGAGGCTCCAAGAGACCCAGTACTTC

D: NA
size: NA
J: TRBJ2-5
V: TRBV5-6
CDR3: CASMGGVQTQETQYF
DNA: TGTGCCAGCATGGGGGGAGTTCAAACCCAAGAGACCCAGTACTTC

D: TRBD2
size: NA
J: TRBJ2-1
V: TRBV29-1
CDR3: CSVITSGGPLGQFF
DNA: TGCAGCGTGATTACTAGCGGGGGACCCTTGGGGCAGTTCTTC

D: NA
size: NA
J: TRBJ2-1
V: TRBV7-9
CDR3: CASSLIGSSYNEQFF
DNA: TGTGCCAGCAGCTTGATAGGGAGCTCCTACAATGAGCAGTTCTTC

D: TRBD2
size: NA
J: TRBJ2-7
V: TRBV7-6
CDR3: CASSGGLAGGRREQYF
DNA: TGTGCCAGCAGCGGAGGACTAGCGGGAGGGAGGCGCGAGCAGTACTTC